Shown below are 8 T cell receptor beta chains from a single sample sequenced in a study of shared clonotypes between healthy human individuals. The method was immunoSEQ multiplex PCR; TCRdb's version includes in-frame clones alone and lacks a portion of them. The repertoire has about 1 million clones, around four fifths of them found once; the top ten carry 1.4%. The sample comprised memory CD4+ T cells sorted from blood. Documented subset: CD45RA-negative fraction. These receptors were obtained from a man aged 18 to 35 in good health.

On this clone itself: One junction end disagrees with the germline gene, perhaps due to a read error. The chain links TRBV7-7 to TRBJ2-5; D not certain. Germline V lookup: CDR1 SSHAT, CDR2 FNYEAQ (reference sequence). The CDR3 extends over 13 amino acids. The DNA of the CDR3 is TGTGCTAGCAGCTTAGGGCAGATAGAGACCCAGTACTTC. Protein sequence: CASSLGQIETQYF.

The gene calls are TRBV7-9 and TRBJ2-1, with D hard to call. The CDR3 contains 15 residues. The V end lost 4 bases, the J end lost 6 bases, and 16 bases lay between the germline ends. The V gene's germline CDR1 is SEHNR and CDR2 FQNEAQ (reference sequence). CDR3 nucleotide sequence: TGTGCCAGCAGCTCCCAGCCCCCTCTCCTCAATGAGCAGTTCTTC. Translation gives CASSSQPPLLNEQFF.

About this clone: Other DNA sequences in the same sample also yield this CDR3. This chain uses TRBV9 with TRBJ2-7; TRBD2 is a possible D gene (5 bases). Germline lookup yields CDR1 SGDLS and CDR2 YYNGEE. The germline V and J ends were trimmed by 0 bases and 0 bases, with 13 bases remaining between them. The CDR3 sequence is 16 residues long. Written as DNA, the CDR3 is TGTGCCAGCAGCGTAGCCCCGGGCGGGTCCTCCTACGAGCAGTACTTC. Its protein is CASSVAPGGSSYEQYF.

The chain joins TRBV28 to TRBJ2-2, with 7 bases matching TRBD2. CDR3 length: 16 amino acids. The V segment lost 4 bases and the J segment 7 bases; nucleotides outside the gene matches: 12. Per germline, CDR1 MDHEN and CDR2 SYDVKM. The CDR3 sequence is CASSSFRDYGNGELFF. The DNA for the CDR3 is TGTGCCAGCAGTTCATTCCGGGACTACGGGAACGGGGAGCTGTTTTTT.

Ten or more counts support this clone. The identical CDR3 is also encoded by other nucleotide sequences in the sample. The V gene is TRBV7-2, the J gene TRBJ2-2; TRBD1 aligns across 9 bases. Germline V gives CDR1 SGHTA, CDR2 FQGNSA. V dropped 3 bases and J dropped 2; count of bases not matched to a gene: 1. This CDR3 is 15 amino acids long. The CDR3 sequence is CASSLGQGNTGELFF. As DNA, the CDR3 is TGTGCCAGCAGCTTGGGACAGGGCAACACCGGGGAGCTGTTTTTT.

This sequence joins TRBV18 and TRBJ1-1, with D possibly being TRBD1 (5 bases). The ends were cut back, 8 bases at V and 2 bases at J, with 12 bases in the middle. The CDR3 loop spans 13 amino acids. Germline CDR1 is KGHSH and CDR2 is LQKENI. The CDR3 DNA is TGTGCCAGCGCAAAACAGGATAACACTGAAGCTTTCTTT. Its translation is CASAKQDNTEAFF.

The chain combines TRBV2 with TRBJ2-7; the match to TRBD1 covers 8 bases. J gave up 3 bases and V 6 bases, and 7 bases lay outside the gene matches. This CDR3 spans 14 amino acids. Germline CDR1 SNHLY, CDR2 FYNNEI. The CDR3 nucleotides are TGTGCCAGCAGGTATAGGACAGGGATCTACGAGCAGTACTTC. This codes for CASRYRTGIYEQYF.

This clone is a singleton in its sample. This chain uses TRBV5-6 with TRBJ2-1, with D maybe TRBD2 (7 bases). Germline loops: CDR1 SGHDT, CDR2 YYEEEE. The CDR3 loop spans 13 amino acids. Trimming pared 6 bases from V and 9 bases from J, leaving 16 bases between. CDR3 coding DNA: TGTGCCAGCAATAACAGGGAGGGCGGTGAGCAGTTCTTC. The encoded protein is CASNNREGGEQFF.